Here is one TCR beta chain with its context. Source study methods: Nucleated cell number was recorded as an estimate derived from reference gene primer amplification. Assay used: immunoSEQ multiplex PCR; TCRdb lists only in-frame clones, some missing. From that table come the V and J calls and clone size; the DNA was used to work out D and trimming. The sample yields 35,000 to 40,000 clones, approximately 80% seen once. The source of the sample is a study of blood T cell repertoires in COVID-19. Across the study: Acute-phase and convalescent COVID-19 samples originated in the United States, Italy and Spain. Sample material is recorded as cDNA or gDNA derived from T cells, B-cell-depleted T cells, or PBMCs.

Trimming took 2 bases from V and 8 from J; bases not matched to a gene: 8. The CDR3 totals 16 residues. Germline-derived CDR1 and CDR2 are SGHTA and FQGNSA. This chain connects TRBV7-2 to TRBJ1-3; TRBD1 matches 11 bases. Sequencing input: peripheral blood. The TCR comes from a man aged 70-80 years with acute or convalescent COVID-19. The CDR3 DNA is TGTGCCAGCAGCTTATCCGGGACAGGGGGAGGACACACCATATATTTT. It specifies CASSLSGTGGGHTIYF.